The 18 T cell receptor beta chains below all came from one sample that was sequenced in a study of T-cell memory formation after mild COVID-19 (dated by TCRdb to the early 2020s). Library method: 5' RACE. TCRdb names Illumina NovaSeq 6000 as the instrument used. TCRdb itself trimmed the public reads at Q25 with fastp, ran MiXCR and retained productive beta chains. Every entry covers one CDR3 protein and lists the most common genes and DNA from its rows. Within this sample are about half a million distinct CDR3 sequences, with roughly 18% of them counted one time only. The ten largest account for approximately 13% of the sample. The sequenced sample consisted of PBMCs or a T cell subset sorted from them (not recorded which). The receptors were gathered from an adult woman who had mild COVID-19 (a few samples of this study predate the infection). The sample titles of this study are shuffled in the database, so cell type and time point are left out; the donor was told from shared clones.

V and J are TRBV3-1 and TRBJ2-2; the match to TRBD2 covers 9 bases. V trimming: 4 bases; J trimming: 10 bases; junction bases outside the gene matches: 13. The CDR3 has 16 residues. Germline V gives CDR1 LGHDT, CDR2 YNNKEL (reference sequence). The CDR3 nucleotides are TGTGCCAGCAGCCCCCGGACTAGCGCCGGAGGGGAGGAGCTGTTTTTT. It is translated as CASSPRTSAGGEELFF.

The chain couples TRBV3-1 to TRBJ1-1; D gene unclear. The germline gives CDR1 LGHDT, CDR2 YNNKEL (reference sequence). CDR3 length: 15 residues. V shed 5 bases and J shed 4 bases, with 17 bases lying between them. The CDR3 DNA is TGTGCCAGCAGCTCGGTGGTGGCTCGGGGCACTGAAGCTTTCTTT. The encoded protein is CASSSVVARGTEAFF. Combining the CDR3 with reference TRBV3-1 and TRBJ1-1 gives the whole variable domain DTAVSQTPKYLVTQMGNDKSIKCEQNLGHDTMYWYKQDSKKFLKIMFSYNNKELIINETVPNRFSPKSPDKAHLNLHINSLELGDSAVYFCASSSVVARGTEAFFGQGTRLTVV.

This clonotype was seen only a few times. This chain joins TRBV5-1 and TRBJ2-1, with 8 bases that match TRBD2. V lost 4 bases to trimming and J lost 1 base; unmatched junction nucleotides: 10. CDR1 and CDR2 from the germline V gene are SGHRS and YFSETQ. The CDR3 covers 17 residues. In DNA, the CDR3 is TGCGCCAGCAGCGCCTCGCCTGGCGGGAGGTCCTACAATGAGCAGTTCTTC. Protein: CASSASPGGRSYNEQFF.

The chain has TRBV5-6 and TRBJ2-2; D gene unclear. The V and J ends lost 0 bases and 0 bases respectively, with 6 bases between them. Germline assignment: CDR1 SGHDT and CDR2 YYEEEE. The CDR3 loop spans 15 amino acids. CDR3 coding DNA: TGTGCCAGCAGCTTGGGTAGGGCGAACACCGGGGAGCTGTTTTTT. Protein sequence: CASSLGRANTGELFF.

In this sample, this clonotype turned up a few times. The chain joins TRBV9 to TRBJ2-1, with a possible D match to TRBD2 (5 bases). Trimming cost V 0 bases and J 7 bases, with 14 bases left between them. Germline CDR1 SGDLS, CDR2 YYNGEE. The CDR3 is made up of 15 amino acids. The CDR3 loop reads CASSVVSGVDNEQFF. DNA for the CDR3: TGTGCCAGCAGCGTAGTTTCCGGGGTCGATAATGAGCAGTTCTTC. The whole variable domain, filled in from reference TRBV9 and TRBJ2-1, reads DSGVTQTPKHLITATGQRVTLRCSPRSGDLSVYWYQQSLDQGLQFLIQYYNGEERAKGNILERFSAQQFPDLHSELNLSSLELGDSALYFCASSVVSGVDNEQFFGPGTRLTVL.

The rearrangement links TRBV9 to TRBJ2-1, with no clear D. The CDR3 contains 18 residues. Germline CDR1 reads SGDLS; CDR2 reads YYNGEE. With 0 bases removed from V and 2 bases from J, the gap between germline ends came to 18 bases. The CDR3 reads CASSVAPIRESTYNEQFF. The DNA for the CDR3 is TGTGCCAGCAGCGTAGCCCCTATCAGAGAGAGTACCTACAATGAGCAGTTCTTC.

J is TRBJ1-1 and V is TRBV19; no firm D call. The CDR3 spans 13 residues. The V gene's germline CDR1 is LNHDA and CDR2 SQIVND (reference sequence). With 6 bases removed from V and 3 bases from J, the gap between germline ends came to 11 bases. The CDR3 loop reads CASRGRWDTEAFF. CDR3 sequence (DNA): TGTGCCAGTAGAGGACGGTGGGACACTGAAGCTTTCTTT.

This clonotype was seen a few times. This chain connects TRBV5-6 to TRBJ2-7; a possible D gene is TRBD1 (6 bases). The CDR3 spans 13 residues. Germline V lookup: CDR1 SGHDT, CDR2 YYEEEE. Trimming shortened V by 1 base and J by 6 bases, and 11 bases separated the two germline ends. The DNA of the CDR3 is TGTGCCAGCAGCTTGTGGGACAAGGCCGAGCAGTACTTC. Protein sequence: CASSLWDKAEQYF. Looking up the rest from reference TRBV5-6 and TRBJ2-7 gives the full variable domain: DAGVTQSPTHLIKTRGQQVTLRCSPKSGHDTVSWYQQALGQGPQFIFQYYEEEERQRGNFPDRFSGHQFPNYSSELNVNALLLGDSALYLCASSLWDKAEQYFGPGTRLTVT.

The rearrangement links TRBV30 to TRBJ2-7, with 8 bases matching TRBD1. The CDR3 totals 14 residues. The J segment lost 7 bases and the V segment lost 4 bases, leaving 12 bases of the junction unmatched. Germline V gene sequence: CDR1 GTSNPN, CDR2 SVGIG (reference sequence). In DNA form, the CDR3 reads TGTGCCTGGACGCCCGGGACAGGACCTACGGAGCAGTACTTC. It translates to CAWTPGTGPTEQYF.

This clonotype was detected only a few times. The chain links TRBV5-1 to TRBJ1-4; D is possibly TRBD1 (5 bases). CDR1 and CDR2 (germline): SGHRS, YFSETQ. The V end was cut by 2 bases, the J end by 8 bases, with 13 bases between. CDR3 length equals 14 residues. The CDR3 sequence: CASSFIGRDEKLFF. The CDR3 nucleotides read TGCGCCAGCAGCTTTATTGGCAGGGACGAAAAACTGTTTTTT.

The chain combines TRBV29-1 with TRBJ2-5; D uncertain. Germline V CDR1 and CDR2: SQVTM, ANQGSEA. The CDR3 is 14 residues long. Trimming left V 6 bases short and J 4 bases short, with 18 bases between. The CDR3 DNA follows: TGCAGCGTCGTTCGGCCGCTATTAGCAGAGACCCAGTACTTC. It yields the protein CSVVRPLLAETQYF.

This clonotype was observed a few times. J is TRBJ2-2 and V is TRBV11-2, with 7 nucleotides matching TRBD1. Germline CDR1 is SGHAT and CDR2 is FQNNGV. V gave up 7 bases and J gave up 7 bases; unmatched junction bases: 12. The CDR3 consists of 15 residues. CDR3 coding DNA: TGTGCCAGCATTATAGAAAGGGGGCTTAACGGGGAGCTGTTTTTT. It translates to CASIIERGLNGELFF.

The chain combines TRBV4-1 with TRBJ1-1, with a possible D match to TRBD1 (5 bases). Germline assignment: CDR1 MGHRA and CDR2 YSYEKL. The ends were cut back, 2 bases at V and 0 bases at J, with 10 bases in the middle. The CDR3 contains 15 residues. The CDR3 DNA sequence: TGCGCCAGCAGCCAAACAGGTGGAATGAACACTGAAGCTTTCTTT. Protein: CASSQTGGMNTEAFF.

J is TRBJ1-2 and V is TRBV4-2; D is unclear. The germline CDR1 and CDR2 sequences are LGHNA and YNFKEQ. CDR3 size: 15 residues. Trimming removed 0 bases at V and 6 bases at J, with 14 bases between. Written as DNA, the CDR3 is TGTGCCAGCAGCCAAGATCGGACCCCGAAGGATGGCTACACCTTC. Amino acid sequence: CASSQDRTPKDGYTF.

This clonotype turned up a few times. This chain links TRBV20-1 with TRBJ1-1; a possible D gene is TRBD1 (5 bases). The CDR3 runs 14 residues. Trimming took off 2 bases at V and 0 bases at J, with 10 bases between the two ends. CDR1 and CDR2 (germline): DFQATT, SNEGSKA (reference sequence). The CDR3 is CSARIGHLNTEAFF. The CDR3 DNA reads as TGCAGTGCTAGAATCGGACATTTGAACACTGAAGCTTTCTTT.

This clonotype was counted a few times. The chain has TRBV6-2 or TRBV6-3 and TRBJ2-2; D may correspond to TRBD1 or TRBD2 (5 bases each). From germline, CDR1 is MNHEY and CDR2 SVGEGT. Trimming removed 6 bases at V and 2 bases at J, with 10 bases between. CDR3 size: 14 residues. DNA of the CDR3: TGTGCCAGCAGCACGGGACGAAACACCGGGGAGCTGTTTTTT. Translation: CASSTGRNTGELFF.

This clonotype occurred a few times. The chain recombines TRBV15 with TRBJ2-3; 10 bases agree with TRBD1. Per the germline V gene, CDR1 is LNHNV and CDR2 is YYDKDF (reference sequence). Trimming removed 3 bases from V and 5 bases from J; junction bases left unmatched: 5. The CDR3 length is 15 residues. Here the CDR3 DNA reads TGTGCCACCAGCAGCCGGGACAGGGGCAGAGATACGCAGTATTTT. Translation: CATSSRDRGRDTQYF.

This clonotype was recorded many times. The chain uses TRBV5-1 and TRBJ2-1; the D is unclear. Germline assignment: CDR1 SGHRS and CDR2 YFSETQ. This CDR3 is built from 15 residues. Trimming pared 4 bases from V and 0 bases from J, leaving 11 bases between. CDR3 nucleotide sequence: TGCGCCAGCAGCGTCGCTGATGCCTCCTACAATGAGCAGTTCTTC. Translated: CASSVADASYNEQFF.